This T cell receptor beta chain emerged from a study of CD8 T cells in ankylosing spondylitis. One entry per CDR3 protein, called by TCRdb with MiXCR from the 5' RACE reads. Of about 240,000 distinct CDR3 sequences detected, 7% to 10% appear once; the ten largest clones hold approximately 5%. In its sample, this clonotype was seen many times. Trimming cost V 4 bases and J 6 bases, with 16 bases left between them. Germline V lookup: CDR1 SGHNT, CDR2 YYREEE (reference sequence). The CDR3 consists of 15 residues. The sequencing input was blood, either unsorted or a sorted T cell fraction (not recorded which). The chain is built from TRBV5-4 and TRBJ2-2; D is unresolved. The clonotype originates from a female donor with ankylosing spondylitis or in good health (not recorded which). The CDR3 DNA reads TGTGCCAGCAGCCCTAAAACAGCCGTGGCCGGGGAGCTGTTTTTT. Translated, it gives CASSPKTAVAGELFF.